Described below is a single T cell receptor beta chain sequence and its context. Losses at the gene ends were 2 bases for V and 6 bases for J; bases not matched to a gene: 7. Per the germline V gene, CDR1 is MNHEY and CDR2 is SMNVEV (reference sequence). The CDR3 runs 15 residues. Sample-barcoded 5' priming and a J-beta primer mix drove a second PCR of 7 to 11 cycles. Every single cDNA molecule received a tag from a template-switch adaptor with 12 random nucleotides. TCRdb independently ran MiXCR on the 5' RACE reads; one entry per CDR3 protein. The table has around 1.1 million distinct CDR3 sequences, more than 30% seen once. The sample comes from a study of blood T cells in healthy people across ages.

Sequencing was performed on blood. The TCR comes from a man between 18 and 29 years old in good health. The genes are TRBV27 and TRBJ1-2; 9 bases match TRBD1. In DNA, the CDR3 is TGTGCCAGCAGTTTAACCGTTACAGGGGGCGATGGCTACACCTTC. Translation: CASSLTVTGGDGYTF.